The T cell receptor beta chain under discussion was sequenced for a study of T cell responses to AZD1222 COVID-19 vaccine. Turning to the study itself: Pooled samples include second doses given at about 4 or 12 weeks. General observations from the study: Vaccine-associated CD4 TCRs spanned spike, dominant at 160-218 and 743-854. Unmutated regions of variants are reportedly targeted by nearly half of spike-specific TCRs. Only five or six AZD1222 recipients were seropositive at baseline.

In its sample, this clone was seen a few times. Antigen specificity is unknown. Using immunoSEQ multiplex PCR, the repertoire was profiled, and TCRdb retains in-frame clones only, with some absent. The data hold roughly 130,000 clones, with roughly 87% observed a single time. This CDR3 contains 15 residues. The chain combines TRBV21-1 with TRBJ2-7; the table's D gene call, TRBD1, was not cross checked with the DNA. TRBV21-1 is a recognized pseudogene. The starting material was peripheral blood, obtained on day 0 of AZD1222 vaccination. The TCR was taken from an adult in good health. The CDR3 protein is CASSKPGTNQDEQYF. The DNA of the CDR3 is TGTGCCAGCAGCAAGCCAGGGACAAATCAGGACGAGCAGTACTTC.